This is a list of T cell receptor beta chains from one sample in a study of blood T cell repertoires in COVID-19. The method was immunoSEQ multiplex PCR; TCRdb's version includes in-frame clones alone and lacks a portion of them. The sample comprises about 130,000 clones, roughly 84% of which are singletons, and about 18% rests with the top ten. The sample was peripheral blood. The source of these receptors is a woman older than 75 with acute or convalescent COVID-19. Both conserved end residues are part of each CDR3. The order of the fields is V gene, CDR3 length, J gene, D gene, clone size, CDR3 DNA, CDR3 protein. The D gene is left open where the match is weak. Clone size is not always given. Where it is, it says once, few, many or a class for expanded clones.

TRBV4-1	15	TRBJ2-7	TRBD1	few	TGCGCCAGCAGCCAAGGCTCAGGGGGCCGATACGAGCAGTACTTC	CASSQGSGGRYEQYF
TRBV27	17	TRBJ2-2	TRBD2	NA	TGTGCCAGCAGTTTGCAAGCGGGGGGGCCGGGCACCGGGGAGCTGTTTTTT	CASSLQAGGPGTGELFF
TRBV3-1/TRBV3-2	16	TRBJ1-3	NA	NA	TGTGCCAGCAGCCAAAGCTTGTCAGGGTGGGGTAACACCATATATTTT	CASSQSLSGWGNTIYF
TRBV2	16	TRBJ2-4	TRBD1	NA	TGTGCCAGCAGTGGGACAGGGGGACGAGCCAAAAACATTCAGTACTTC	CASSGTGGRAKNIQYF
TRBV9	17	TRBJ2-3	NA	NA	TGTGCCAGCAGCCCGTCGGTATCGGCGGGTGTCACAGATACGCAGTATTTT	CASSPSVSAGVTDTQYF
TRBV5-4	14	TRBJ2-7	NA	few	TGTGCCAGCTCCCAGGACTACCAAACCTACGAGCAGTACTTC	CASSQDYQTYEQYF
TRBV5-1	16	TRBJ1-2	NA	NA	TGCGCCAGCAGCCCGGAGGGTATGGGGCCTAACTATGGCTACACCTTC	CASSPEGMGPNYGYTF
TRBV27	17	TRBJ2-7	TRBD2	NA	TGTGCCAGCAGACGGGGGGGACTAGCGGGGGACTCCTACGAGCAGTACTTC	CASRRGGLAGDSYEQYF
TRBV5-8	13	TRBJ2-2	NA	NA	TGTGCCAGCAGCAGGACGGGGGTCGGGGAGCTGTTTTTT	CASSRTGVGELFF
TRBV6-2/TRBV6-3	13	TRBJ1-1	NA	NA	TGTGCCAGCAGCCGCGGCACCAACACTGAAGCTTTCTTT	CASSRGTNTEAFF
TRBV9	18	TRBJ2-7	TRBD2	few	TGTGCCAGCAGCGTTGGGGATATAGGGACTAGCGGGGTCTACGAGCAGTACTTC	CASSVGDIGTSGVYEQYF
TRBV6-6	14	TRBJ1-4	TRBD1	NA	TGTGCCAGCAGTTTTCTGGACAGGAATGAAAAACTGTTTTTT	CASSFLDRNEKLFF
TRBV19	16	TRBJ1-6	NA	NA	TGTGCCAGTAGTAAGAGTCAGGGTTTCGGTAATTCACCCCTCCACTTT	CASSKSQGFGNSPLHF
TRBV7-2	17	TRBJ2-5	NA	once	TGTGCCAGCAGCTTAAGGGGCGGAGGGCCTAGGAGAGAGACCCAGTACTTC	CASSLRGGGPRRETQYF
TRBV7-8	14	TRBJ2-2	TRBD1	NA	TGTGCCAGCAGCTTGAGACAGGGGAAGAAGGAGCTGTTTTTT	CASSLRQGKKELFF
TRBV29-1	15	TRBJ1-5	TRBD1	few	TGCAGCGTTGAATTAACAGGGGAAAGCAATCAGCCCCAGCATTTT	CSVELTGESNQPQHF
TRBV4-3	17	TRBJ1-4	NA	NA	TGCGCCAGCAGCCAAGAACGATGGACAGAGGGTGAGGAAAAACTGTTTTTT	CASSQERWTEGEEKLFF
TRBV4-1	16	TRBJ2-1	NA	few	TGCGCCAGCAGACCCGGACATTACCTCTCCTACAATGAGCAGTTCTTC	CASRPGHYLSYNEQFF
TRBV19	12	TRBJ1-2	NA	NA	TGTGCCAGTTTTCAGCGTAACTATGGCTACACCTTC	CASFQRNYGYTF
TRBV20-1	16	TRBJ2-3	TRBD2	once	TGCAGTGCTAGTTTGGGGAGGACTAGCGGGAGAGGTACGCAGTATTTT	CSASLGRTSGRGTQYF
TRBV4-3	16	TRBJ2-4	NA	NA	TGCGCCAGCAGCCAAGTCACAGGCTTAGCCAAAAACATTCAGTACTTC	CASSQVTGLAKNIQYF
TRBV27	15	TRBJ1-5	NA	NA	TGTGCCAGCAGCTCTCCGGGGGATATAGGTCAGCCCCAGCATTTT	CASSSPGDIGQPQHF
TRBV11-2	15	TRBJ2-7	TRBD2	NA	TGTGCCAGCAGCTTGGTCGGACTAGGTACGATTCCGCAGTACTTC	CASSLVGLGTIPQYF
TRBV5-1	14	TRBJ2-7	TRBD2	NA	TGCGCCAGCAGCGCTCACCGGGCGGGGGGCGAGCAGTACTTC	CASSAHRAGGEQYF
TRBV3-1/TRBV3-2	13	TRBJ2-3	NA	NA	TGTGCCAGCAGCCAAGAGATCGCGGGGACGCAGTATTTT	CASSQEIAGTQYF
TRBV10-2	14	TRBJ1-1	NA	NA	TGCGCCAGCAGTGAGGCGGGACGAGTCACTGAAGCTTTCTTT	CASSEAGRVTEAFF
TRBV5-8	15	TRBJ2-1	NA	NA	TGTGCCAGCAGCCCGAACCTAGGATCCTACAATGAGCAGTTCTTC	CASSPNLGSYNEQFF
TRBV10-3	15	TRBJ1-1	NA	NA	TGTGCCATCAGTGAGGATAAACAGGCGAACACTGAAGCTTTCTTT	CAISEDKQANTEAFF
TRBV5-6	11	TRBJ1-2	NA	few	TGTGCCAGCAGCTCGGGGTTCGGCTACACCTTC	CASSSGFGYTF
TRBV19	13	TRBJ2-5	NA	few	TGTGCCAGTACTCGGTCCGGGCAAGAGACCCAGTACTTC	CASTRSGQETQYF
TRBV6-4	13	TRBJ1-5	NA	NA	TGTGCCAGCTCCAAGGAGAGCAATCAGCCCCAGCATTTT	CASSKESNQPQHF
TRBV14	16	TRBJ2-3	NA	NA	TGTGCCAGCAGCCAAGATGGGGGACTGAGCACAGATACGCAGTATTTT	CASSQDGGLSTDTQYF
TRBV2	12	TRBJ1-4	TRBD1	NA	TGTGCCGGGGGGACAGGGAGTGAAAAACTGTTTTTT	CAGGTGSEKLFF
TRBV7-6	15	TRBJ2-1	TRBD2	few	TGTGCCAGCAGCTTGGCTAGCGGGAGTTTCAATGAGCAGTTCTTC	CASSLASGSFNEQFF
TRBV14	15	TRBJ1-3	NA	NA	TGTGCCAGCAGCCAAGCCCGGGGGAGAGGAAACACCATATATTTT	CASSQARGRGNTIYF
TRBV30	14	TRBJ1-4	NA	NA	TGTGCCTGGAGTACTCGGGGGGCGGGAGAAAAACTGTTTTTT	CAWSTRGAGEKLFF
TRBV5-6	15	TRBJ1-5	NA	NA	TGTGCCAGCAGTTCCGGCGCGCAGGGTGATCAGCCCCAGCATTTT	CASSSGAQGDQPQHF
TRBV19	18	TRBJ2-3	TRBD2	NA	TGTGCCAGTAGTATCGAGACTAGCGGGGCACCCCGCACAGATACGCAGTATTTT	CASSIETSGAPRTDTQYF
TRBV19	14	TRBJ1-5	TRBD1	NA	TGTGCCAGTAGCCAGACAGGGAGAGAGCAGCCCCAGCATTTT	CASSQTGREQPQHF
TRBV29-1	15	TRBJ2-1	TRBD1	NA	TGCAGCGTCACCGGGACAGTAAGCTCCTACAATGAGCAGTTCTTC	CSVTGTVSSYNEQFF
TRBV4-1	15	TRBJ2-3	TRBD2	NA	TGCGCCAGCAGCCAAGAAGGGACTAGGGGAGATACGCAGTATTTT	CASSQEGTRGDTQYF
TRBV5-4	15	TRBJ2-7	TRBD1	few	TGTGCCAGCAGCCTGGACAGGGGGCAGACCTACGAGCAGTACTTC	CASSLDRGQTYEQYF
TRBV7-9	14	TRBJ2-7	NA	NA	TGTGCCAGCAGCGTAGGGGAGCCCTCCTACGAGCAGTACTTC	CASSVGEPSYEQYF
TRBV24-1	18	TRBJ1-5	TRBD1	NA	TGTGCCACCAGTGATTTAGGGGACAGTTATTCTAGCAATCAGCCCCAGCATTTT	CATSDLGDSYSSNQPQHF
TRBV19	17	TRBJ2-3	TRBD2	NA	TGTGCCAGTACCAACCGGGGGGGGTGGACCAGCACAGATACGCAGTATTTT	CASTNRGGWTSTDTQYF
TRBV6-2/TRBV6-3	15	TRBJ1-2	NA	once	TGTGCCAGCAGCCCCACCGGGACAAAACTCTATGGCTACACCTTC	CASSPTGTKLYGYTF
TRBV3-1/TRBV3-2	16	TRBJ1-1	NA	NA	TGTGCCAGCAGCCTGTGGACGGTCGGGCGGGCCACTGAAGCTTTCTTT	CASSLWTVGRATEAFF
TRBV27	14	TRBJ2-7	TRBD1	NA	TGTGCCAGCAGCCTAGACAGGGGACCCTACGAGCAGTACTTC	CASSLDRGPYEQYF
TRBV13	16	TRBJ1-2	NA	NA	TGTGCCAGCAGCTTAAGGTCCGCGAGAGGGAACTATGGCTACACCTTC	CASSLRSARGNYGYTF
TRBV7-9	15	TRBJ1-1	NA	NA	TGTGCCAGCAGCTTACATCCGGGAACGAACACTGAAGCTTTCTTT	CASSLHPGTNTEAFF
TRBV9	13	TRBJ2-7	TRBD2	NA	TGTGCCAGCAGCCCTAGCGGGAGTTGGGAGCAGTACTTC	CASSPSGSWEQYF
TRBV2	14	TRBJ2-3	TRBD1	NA	TGTGCCAGCAGGCCCGGGACAGCAACAGATACGCAGTATTTT	CASRPGTATDTQYF
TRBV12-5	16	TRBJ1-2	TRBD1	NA	TGTGCTAGTGGTTTAGACCGGGACAGAGAAAGCTATGGCTACACCTTC	CASGLDRDRESYGYTF
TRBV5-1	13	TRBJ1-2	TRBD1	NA	TGCGCCAGCAGCCGAACAGGGGTGGATGGCTACACCTTC	CASSRTGVDGYTF
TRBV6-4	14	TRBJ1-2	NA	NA	TGTGCCAGCAGAGAAAGTGGACTTGATGGAGGCTACACCTTC	CASRESGLDGGYTF
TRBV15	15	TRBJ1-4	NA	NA	TGTGCCACCAGCAGAGAAGGTCAGGGTGGTGAAAAACTGTTTTTT	CATSREGQGGEKLFF
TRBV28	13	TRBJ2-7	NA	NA	TGTGCCAGCAGGTTAGACGGACTCAACGAGCAGTACTTC	CASRLDGLNEQYF
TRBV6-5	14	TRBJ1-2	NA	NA	TGTGCCAGCAGTTTACAGGCCACTAACTATGGCTACACCTTC	CASSLQATNYGYTF
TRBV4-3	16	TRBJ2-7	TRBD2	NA	TGCGCCAGCAGCCAAGATAGGGAGGGGTGGGCCTACGAGCAGTACTTC	CASSQDREGWAYEQYF